These T cell receptor beta chains were read from a single sample in a study of T-cell memory formation after mild COVID-19. In TCRdb, the 5' RACE reads were re-called with MiXCR into one record per CDR3 protein. The sample consists of about half a million distinct CDR3 sequences, 15% to 20% of them appearing once. Sequencing was performed on PBMCs or a T cell subset sorted from them (not recorded which). Every receptor here comes from an adult woman who had mild COVID-19 (a few samples of this study predate the infection). Cell type and time point are not known. Each CDR3 is given with its conserved first and last residue. D genes are given only for firm matches. The size entry is marked missing in some rows and otherwise reads once, few, many or a size class.

clone size: .
V gene: TRBV14
D gene: TRBD1
J gene: TRBJ2-3
CDR3 DNA: TGTGCCAGCAGGTACAGGGGGCAAGATACGCAGTATTTT
CDR3 protein: CASRYRGQDTQYF

clone size: .
V gene: TRBV4-1
D gene: .
J gene: TRBJ1-6
CDR3 DNA: TGCGCCAGCAGCCAAGACCCCGAGGTCTATAATTCACCCCTCCACTTT
CDR3 protein: CASSQDPEVYNSPLHF

clone size: .
V gene: TRBV20-1
D gene: TRBD1
J gene: TRBJ2-7
CDR3 DNA: TGCAGTGCTAGTGCTGGGACAGGGGTATCCCTCGAGCAGTACTTC
CDR3 protein: CSASAGTGVSLEQYF

clone size: few
V gene: TRBV19
D gene: TRBD1
J gene: TRBJ2-1
CDR3 DNA: TGTGCCAGTAGTCCCCCGACAGGGATCAATGAGCAGTTCTTC
CDR3 protein: CASSPPTGINEQFF

clone size: few
V gene: TRBV18
D gene: TRBD2
J gene: TRBJ2-1
CDR3 DNA: TGTGCCAGCTCACCACCTAGCGGGAGGGATGAGCAGTTCTTC
CDR3 protein: CASSPPSGRDEQFF

clone size: .
V gene: TRBV7-9
D gene: .
J gene: TRBJ1-5
CDR3 DNA: TGTGCCAGCAGCGCAAGTGGGCCCCAGCATTTT
CDR3 protein: CASSASGPQHF

clone size: .
V gene: TRBV4-2
D gene: TRBD2
J gene: TRBJ2-7
CDR3 DNA: TGTGCCAGCAGCCAAGTGGCCCAACTAGCGGGGGAGATCGAGCAGTACTTC
CDR3 protein: CASSQVAQLAGEIEQYF

clone size: few
V gene: TRBV12-3/TRBV12-4
D gene: TRBD2
J gene: TRBJ2-7
CDR3 DNA: TGTGCCAGCAGTTCCGGGGGGGCCGGCGAGCAGTACTTC
CDR3 protein: CASSSGGAGEQYF

clone size: .
V gene: TRBV10-3
D gene: .
J gene: TRBJ2-3
CDR3 DNA: TGTGCCATCAGTGGCTTGCCGGATACGCAGTATTTT
CDR3 protein: CAISGLPDTQYF

clone size: .
V gene: TRBV12-3/TRBV12-4
D gene: .
J gene: TRBJ2-5
CDR3 DNA: TGTGCCAGCAGCGGGGTAGAGACCCAGTACTTC
CDR3 protein: CASSGVETQYF

clone size: .
V gene: TRBV2
D gene: TRBD1
J gene: TRBJ1-2
CDR3 DNA: TGTGCCAGCAGATCAGGACAGGGAGCCTATGGCTACACCTTC
CDR3 protein: CASRSGQGAYGYTF

clone size: few
V gene: TRBV7-9
D gene: .
J gene: TRBJ1-6
CDR3 DNA: TGTGCCAGCAGCTTATCTACAGGGTTTGATTCACCCCTCCACTTT
CDR3 protein: CASSLSTGFDSPLHF

clone size: once
V gene: TRBV30
D gene: .
J gene: TRBJ1-5
CDR3 DNA: TGTGCCTGGAGTGTGGGGCTGGACAATCAGCCCCAGCATTTT
CDR3 protein: CAWSVGLDNQPQHF

clone size: .
V gene: TRBV6-2/TRBV6-3
D gene: TRBD2
J gene: TRBJ2-1
CDR3 DNA: TGTGCCAGCAGGGGACTAGCGGCCGCCTCCTACAATGAGCAGTTCTTC
CDR3 protein: CASRGLAAASYNEQFF

clone size: .
V gene: TRBV15
D gene: .
J gene: TRBJ2-6
CDR3 DNA: TGTGCCACCAGCAGAGACCGGGGACGGGGGAACGCTTTCTCCATCTCTGGGGCCAACGTCCTGACTTTC
CDR3 protein: CATSRDRGRGNAFSISGANVLTF

clone size: many
V gene: TRBV7-9
D gene: TRBD2
J gene: TRBJ2-7
CDR3 DNA: TGTGCCAGCAGCTTAGGAGGACTAGCGGGGTGGTCCTACGAGCAGTACTTC
CDR3 protein: CASSLGGLAGWSYEQYF